This T cell receptor beta chain was found in a study of cytomegalovirus exposure and HLA in healthy donors. Study-wide results and limits: A missense variant in DCLRE1C was later tied to TCR beta V- and J-gene trimming. Evidence from a later analysis indicated that most CMV-associated TCR beta chains looked HLA-restricted. Sequencing had likely introduced a cluster of highly shared sequence variants as an artifact. Later analysis identified about 18,000 TCR beta sequences associated with HLA alleles, using a false discovery rate threshold of 0.05.

PCR used 60 Vbeta primers and 13 Jbeta primers. Assay used: immunoSEQ multiplex PCR; TCRdb lists only in-frame clones, some missing. The table lists about 110,000 clones, 60% to 80% of them singletons. Germline CDR1 reads SGHKS; CDR2 reads YYEKEE (reference sequence). The CDR3 consists of 12 residues. The ends were cut back, 2 bases at V and 1 base at J, with 4 bases in the middle. A word on this clone: The antigen is not known.

Source material: PBMCs. The TCR was taken from a woman aged 40 to 50 in good health and CMV-seropositive. J is TRBJ2-7 and V is TRBV5-5; unclear D gene. The CDR3 here is CASSFRSYEQYF. Written as DNA, the CDR3 is TGTGCCAGCAGCTTCAGGTCCTACGAGCAGTACTTC.